This paragraph reports one T cell receptor (beta chain). Its cognate antigen is unknown. The investigators sampled blood at baseline, at cycle 4 day 1, and at cycle 7 day 1. This entry belongs to a study of OX40 agonist ivuxolimab in advanced cancers. As for the study in general: Partial responses were recorded for three patients, including one with hepatocellular carcinoma and two with cutaneous melanoma.

Assay: immunoSEQ multiplex PCR; the TCRdb copy retains only in-frame clones and omits some. In the table there are tens of thousands of clones, around 89% of which are singletons. With V trimmed by 3 bases and J by 5 bases, 9 bases remained unmatched. The CDR3 is 16 residues long. The V gene's germline CDR1 is KGHSH and CDR2 LQKENI. Whole-study results and caveats: CD4+ and CD8+ T cells in blood underwent clonal expansion by week 6 at 0.1 to 3.0 mg/kg. Nonresponders, in some cases, also had low normalized T-cell clonal expansion.

The sequence came from an adult with an advanced solid tumor such as melanoma, head and neck, liver or kidney cancer. The gene calls are TRBV18 and TRBJ2-5, with 10 nucleotides matching TRBD2. The sequenced sample was CD4+ or CD8+ T cells sorted from blood, obtained in a trial of the OX40 agonist ivuxolimab. As DNA, the CDR3 is TGTGCCAGCTCACCGCAAGTAGCGGGAGGTACTGAGACCCAGTACTTC. It specifies CASSPQVAGGTETQYF.